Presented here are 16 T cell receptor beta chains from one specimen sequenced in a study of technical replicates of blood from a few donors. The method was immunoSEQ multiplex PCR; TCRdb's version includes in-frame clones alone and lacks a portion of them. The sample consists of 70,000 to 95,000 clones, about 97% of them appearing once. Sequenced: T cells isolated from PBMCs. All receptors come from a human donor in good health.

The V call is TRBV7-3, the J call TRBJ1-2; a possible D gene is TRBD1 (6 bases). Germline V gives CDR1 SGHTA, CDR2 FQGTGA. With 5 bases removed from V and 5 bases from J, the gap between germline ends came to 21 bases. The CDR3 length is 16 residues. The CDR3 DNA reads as TGTGCCAGCAGCCGATTAAGGGACATCGACATTTATGGCTACACCTTC. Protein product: CASSRLRDIDIYGYTF.

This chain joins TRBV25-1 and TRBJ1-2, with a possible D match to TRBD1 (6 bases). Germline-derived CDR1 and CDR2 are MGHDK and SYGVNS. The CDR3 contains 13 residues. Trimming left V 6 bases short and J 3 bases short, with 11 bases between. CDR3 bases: TGTGCCAGCAGAGAGGACAGCTACTATGGCTACACCTTC. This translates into CASREDSYYGYTF.

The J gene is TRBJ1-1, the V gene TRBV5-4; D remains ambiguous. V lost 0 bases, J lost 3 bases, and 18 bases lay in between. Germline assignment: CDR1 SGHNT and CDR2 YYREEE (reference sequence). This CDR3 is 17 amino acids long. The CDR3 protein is CASSLDDFGVADTEAFF. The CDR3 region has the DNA TGTGCCAGCAGCTTGGATGACTTCGGGGTTGCTGACACTGAAGCTTTCTTT.

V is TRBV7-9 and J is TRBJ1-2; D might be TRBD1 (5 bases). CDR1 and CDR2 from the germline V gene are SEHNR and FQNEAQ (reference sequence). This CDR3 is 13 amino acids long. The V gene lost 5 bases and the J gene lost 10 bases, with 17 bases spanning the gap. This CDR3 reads CASSPSAPGNYTF. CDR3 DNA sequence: TGTGCCAGCAGCCCATCGGCCCCAGGGAACTACACCTTC.

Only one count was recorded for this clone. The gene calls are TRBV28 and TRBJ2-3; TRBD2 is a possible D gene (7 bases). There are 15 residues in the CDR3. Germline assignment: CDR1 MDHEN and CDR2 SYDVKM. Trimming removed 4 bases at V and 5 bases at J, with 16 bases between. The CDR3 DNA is TGTGCCAGCAGTTCCCATACTAGGGGGGGAGATACGCAGTATTTT. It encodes CASSSHTRGGDTQYF. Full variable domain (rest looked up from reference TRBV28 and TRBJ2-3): DVKVTQSSRYLVKRTGEKVFLECVQDMDHENMFWYRQDPGLGLRLIYFSYDVKMKEKGDIPEGYSVSREKKERFSLILESASTNQTSMYLCASSSHTRGGDTQYFGPGTRLTVL.

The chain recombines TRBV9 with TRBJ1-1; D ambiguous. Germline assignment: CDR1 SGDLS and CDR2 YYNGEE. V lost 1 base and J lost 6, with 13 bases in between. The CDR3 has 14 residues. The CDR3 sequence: CASSVSGQVAEAFF. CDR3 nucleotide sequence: TGTGCCAGCAGCGTATCTGGGCAGGTCGCTGAAGCTTTCTTT.

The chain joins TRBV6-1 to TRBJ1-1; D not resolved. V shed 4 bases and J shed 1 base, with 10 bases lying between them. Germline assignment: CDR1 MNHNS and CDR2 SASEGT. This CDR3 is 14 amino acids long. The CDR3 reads CASSVTRGNTEAFF. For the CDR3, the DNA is TGTGCCAGCAGTGTTACACGGGGGAACACTGAAGCTTTCTTT.

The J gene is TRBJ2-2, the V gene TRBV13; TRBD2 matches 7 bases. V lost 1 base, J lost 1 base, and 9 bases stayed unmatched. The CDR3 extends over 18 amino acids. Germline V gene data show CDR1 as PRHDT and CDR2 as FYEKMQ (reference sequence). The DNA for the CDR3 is TGTGCCAGCAGCTTAGACGGCGGGAGCCATCGGAACACCGGGGAGCTGTTTTTT. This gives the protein CASSLDGGSHRNTGELFF.

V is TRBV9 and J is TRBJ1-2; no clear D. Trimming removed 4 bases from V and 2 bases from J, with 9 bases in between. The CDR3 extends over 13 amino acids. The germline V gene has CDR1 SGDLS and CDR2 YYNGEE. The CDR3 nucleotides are TGTGCCAGCAGCTCTCAGGCAAACTATGGCTACACCTTC. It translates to CASSSQANYGYTF. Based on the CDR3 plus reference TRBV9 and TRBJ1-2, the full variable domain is DSGVTQTPKHLITATGQRVTLRCSPRSGDLSVYWYQQSLDQGLQFLIQYYNGEERAKGNILERFSAQQFPDLHSELNLSSLELGDSALYFCASSSQANYGYTFGSGTRLTVV.

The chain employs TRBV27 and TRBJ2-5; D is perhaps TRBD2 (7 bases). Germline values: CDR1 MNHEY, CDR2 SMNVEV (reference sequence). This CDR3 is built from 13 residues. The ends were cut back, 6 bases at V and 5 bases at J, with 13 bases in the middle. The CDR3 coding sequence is TGTGCCAGCAGCCCAGAGGGGGGGGAGACCCAGTACTTC. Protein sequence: CASSPEGGETQYF.

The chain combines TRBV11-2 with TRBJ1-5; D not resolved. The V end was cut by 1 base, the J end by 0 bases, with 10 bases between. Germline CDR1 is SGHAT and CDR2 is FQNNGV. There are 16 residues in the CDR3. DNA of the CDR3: TGTGCCAGCAGCTTAGTAACAGTTTATAGCAATCAGCCCCAGCATTTT. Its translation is CASSLVTVYSNQPQHF. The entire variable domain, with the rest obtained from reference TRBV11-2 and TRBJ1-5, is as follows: EAGVAQSPRYKIIEKRQSVAFWCNPISGHATLYWYQQILGQGPKLLIQFQNNGVVDDSQLPKDRFSAERLKGVDSTLKIQPAKLEDSAVYLCASSLVTVYSNQPQHFGDGTRLSIL.

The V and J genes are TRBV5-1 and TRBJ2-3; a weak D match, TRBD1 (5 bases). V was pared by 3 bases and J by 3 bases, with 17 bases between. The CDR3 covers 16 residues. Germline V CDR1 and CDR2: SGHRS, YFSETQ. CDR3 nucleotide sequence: TGCGCCAGCAGCTCGCCGGGCAGGGCTGGGACAGATACGCAGTATTTT. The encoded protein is CASSSPGRAGTDTQYF.

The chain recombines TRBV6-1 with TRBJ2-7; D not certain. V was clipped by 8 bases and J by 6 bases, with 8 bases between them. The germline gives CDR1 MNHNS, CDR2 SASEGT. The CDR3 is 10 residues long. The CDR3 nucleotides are TGTGCCAGCCTCCGAGGCGAGCAGTACTTC. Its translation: CASLRGEQYF.

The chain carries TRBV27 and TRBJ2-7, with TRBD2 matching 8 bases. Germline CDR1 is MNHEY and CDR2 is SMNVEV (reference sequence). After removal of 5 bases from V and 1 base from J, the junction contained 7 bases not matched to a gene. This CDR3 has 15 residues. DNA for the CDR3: TGTGCCAGCAGTATGCCGGGACTAGGGTCCTACGAGCAGTACTTC. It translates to CASSMPGLGSYEQYF.

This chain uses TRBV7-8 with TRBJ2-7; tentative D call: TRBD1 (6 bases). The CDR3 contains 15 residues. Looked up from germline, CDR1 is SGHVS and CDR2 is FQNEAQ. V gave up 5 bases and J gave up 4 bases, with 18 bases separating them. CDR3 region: CASSTVARGIYEQYF. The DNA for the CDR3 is TGTGCCAGCAGCACCGTCGCGAGGGGGATTTACGAGCAGTACTTC.

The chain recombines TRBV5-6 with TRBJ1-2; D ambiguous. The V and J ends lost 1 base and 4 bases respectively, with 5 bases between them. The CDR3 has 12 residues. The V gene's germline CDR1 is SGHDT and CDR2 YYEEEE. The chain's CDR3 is CASSLFSYGYTF. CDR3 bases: TGTGCCAGCAGCTTGTTTAGCTATGGCTACACCTTC.